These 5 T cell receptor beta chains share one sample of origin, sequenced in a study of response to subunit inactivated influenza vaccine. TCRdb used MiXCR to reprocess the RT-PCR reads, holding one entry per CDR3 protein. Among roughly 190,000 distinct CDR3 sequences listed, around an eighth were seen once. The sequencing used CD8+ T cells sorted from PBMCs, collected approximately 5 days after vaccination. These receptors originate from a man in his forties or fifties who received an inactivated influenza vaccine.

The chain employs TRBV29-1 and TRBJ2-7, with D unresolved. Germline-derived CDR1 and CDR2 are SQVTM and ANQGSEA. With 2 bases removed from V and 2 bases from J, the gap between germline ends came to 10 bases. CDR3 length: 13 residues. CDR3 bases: TGCAGCGTTGAAAGAGACGGAACCTACGAGCAGTACTTC. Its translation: CSVERDGTYEQYF.

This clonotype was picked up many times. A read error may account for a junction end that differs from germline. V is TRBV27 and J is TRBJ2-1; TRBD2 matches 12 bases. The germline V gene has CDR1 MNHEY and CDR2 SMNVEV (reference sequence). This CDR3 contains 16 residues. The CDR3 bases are TGCGCCAGCAGCTCTGGGACTAGCGGGTCCTACAATGAGCAGTTCTTC. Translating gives CASSSGTSGSYNEQFF.

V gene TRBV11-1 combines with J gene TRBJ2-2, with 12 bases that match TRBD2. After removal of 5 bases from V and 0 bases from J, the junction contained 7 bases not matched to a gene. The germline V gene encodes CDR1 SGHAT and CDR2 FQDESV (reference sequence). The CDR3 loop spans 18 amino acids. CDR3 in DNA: TGTGCCAGCAGCACCTCCCGACTAGCGGGGGCGAACACCGGGGAGCTGTTTTTT. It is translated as CASSTSRLAGANTGELFF.

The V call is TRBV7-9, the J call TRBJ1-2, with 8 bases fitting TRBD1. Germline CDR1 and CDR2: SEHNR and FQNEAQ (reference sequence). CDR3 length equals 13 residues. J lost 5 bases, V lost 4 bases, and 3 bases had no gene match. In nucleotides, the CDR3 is TGTGCCAGCAGCTGGGACAGGCAATATGGCTACACCTTC. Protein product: CASSWDRQYGYTF.

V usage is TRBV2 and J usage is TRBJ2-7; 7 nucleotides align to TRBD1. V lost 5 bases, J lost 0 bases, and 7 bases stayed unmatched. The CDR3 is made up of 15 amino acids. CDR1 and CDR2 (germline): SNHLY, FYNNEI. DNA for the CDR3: TGTGCCAGCAGTACCTTGACAGGGTACTCCTACGAGCAGTACTTC. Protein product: CASSTLTGYSYEQYF.